This T cell receptor beta chain emerged from a study of blood T cell repertoires in COVID-19. About the research overall: PBMCs, B-cell-depleted T cells, or T cells were the source of the cDNA or gDNA that made up the material.

Clones were read by immunoSEQ multiplex PCR, and TCRdb kept only the in-frame ones, dropping some. This sample carries 200,000 to 250,000 clones, more than 75% of them seen once, and the ten largest clones take 3.5% to 4.5%. The J segment lost 4 bases and the V segment lost 5 bases, leaving 4 bases of the junction unmatched. Germline assignment: CDR1 SGHTA and CDR2 FQGNSA. CDR3 size: 15 residues. What was sequenced was peripheral blood. The V and J genes are TRBV7-2 and TRBJ2-1; TRBD2 agrees at 11 bases. The receptor was derived from a man aged 50-60 years with acute or convalescent COVID-19. CDR3 amino acids: CASSPGLAGYNEQFF. The CDR3 coding sequence is TGTGCCAGCAGCCCAGGACTAGCGGGTTACAATGAGCAGTTCTTC.